This T cell receptor (beta chain) was identified during a study of blood T cell repertoires in COVID-19. Study background: The origin of the acute and convalescent COVID-19 samples was the United States, Italy and Spain.

Seattle-derived patients entered the study during active infection and were followed longitudinally. This CDR3 spans 17 amino acids. Germline V lookup: CDR1 SQVTM, CDR2 ANQGSEA. Germline trimming cut 6 bases from V and 3 bases from J; bases unmatched to any gene: 14. Original handling: Amplification with reference gene primers provided the estimates of nucleated cell counts. The repertoire was sequenced with immunoSEQ multiplex PCR; TCRdb's copy has only in-frame clones and lacks some. That table gives V, J and clone size, and the DNA gave D and trimming. The sample yields about 170,000 clones, approximately 85% seen once.

Sequenced input: peripheral blood. This receptor was taken from a woman of 80 years or more with COVID-19, enrolled during active disease. The rearrangement uses TRBV29-1 and TRBJ2-2; TRBD1 aligns across 9 bases. The CDR3 bases are TGCAGCGTCAATAAGGGGGTGGGGACAGGGTACACCGGGGAGCTGTTTTTT. Its protein product is CSVNKGVGTGYTGELFF.